This T cell receptor (beta chain) was found in a study of blood T cell repertoires in COVID-19. Study at large: Samples taken during acute and convalescent COVID-19 were collected in the United States, Italy and Spain. T cells, B-cell-depleted T cells, or PBMCs supplied cDNA or gDNA.

Original handling: Amplification with reference gene primers provided the estimates of nucleated cell counts. Produced via immunoSEQ multiplex PCR; TCRdb's table is partial and in-frame only. The DNA was the basis for D and trimming; V, J and clone size are from that table. The data hold approximately 150,000 clones, with 84% observed a single time. CDR1 and CDR2 from the germline V gene are LNHDA and SQIVND (reference sequence). This CDR3 region has 14 residues. Unmatched junction bases numbered 9, after V lost 8 bases and J lost 5 bases. The origin of this receptor is a man in his fifties or sixties with active or convalescent COVID-19. The chain uses TRBV19 and TRBJ1-1; TRBD1 matches 9 bases. Material: peripheral blood. The CDR3 reads CASGWTGEGTEAFF. CDR3 coding DNA: TGTGCCAGTGGTTGGACAGGGGAAGGGACTGAAGCTTTCTTT.